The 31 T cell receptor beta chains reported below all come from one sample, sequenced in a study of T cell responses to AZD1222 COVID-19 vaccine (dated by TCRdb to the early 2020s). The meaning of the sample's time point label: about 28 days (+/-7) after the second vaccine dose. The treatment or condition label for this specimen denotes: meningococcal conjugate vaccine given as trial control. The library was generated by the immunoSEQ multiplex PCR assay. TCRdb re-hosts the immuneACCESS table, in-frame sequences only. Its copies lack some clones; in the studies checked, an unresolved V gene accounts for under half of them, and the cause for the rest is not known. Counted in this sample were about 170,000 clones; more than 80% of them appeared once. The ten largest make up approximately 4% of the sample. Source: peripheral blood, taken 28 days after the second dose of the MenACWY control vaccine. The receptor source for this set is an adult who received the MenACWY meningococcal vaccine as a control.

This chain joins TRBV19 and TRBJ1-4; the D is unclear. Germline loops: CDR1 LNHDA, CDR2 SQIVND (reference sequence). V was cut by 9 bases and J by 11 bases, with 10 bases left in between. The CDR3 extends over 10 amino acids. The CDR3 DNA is TGTGCCAGCCGGTCGGGGAAACTGTTTTTT. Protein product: CASRSGKLFF.

CDR3 coding DNA: TGTGCCAGTAGTAAACTAGCGGGATTTGGCAATGAGCAGTTCTTC. Amino acids: CASSKLAGFGNEQFF. The rearrangement links TRBV19 to TRBJ2-1; 10 nucleotides agree with TRBD2. The length of the CDR3 is 15 residues. Germline V CDR1 and CDR2: LNHDA, SQIVND (reference sequence). V shed 4 bases, J shed 6 bases, and the junction held 6 bases outside the gene matches.

The CDR3 sequence is CASSLGDRFYEQYF. CDR3 bases: TGTGCCAGCAGCTTGGGTGACAGGTTCTACGAGCAGTACTTC. The rearrangement links TRBV5-4 to TRBJ2-7; a possible D gene is TRBD1 (6 bases). CDR1 is SGHNT and CDR2 is YYREEE in the germline V gene (reference sequence). Trimming stripped 0 bases from V and 3 bases from J, with 10 bases between. The length of the CDR3 is 14 residues.

CDR3 in amino acids: CSVAWAGAEAFF. In DNA form, the CDR3 reads TGCAGCGTTGCGTGGGCAGGGGCTGAAGCTTTCTTT. The V and J genes are TRBV29-1 and TRBJ1-1, with D perhaps matching TRBD1 (6 bases). The V and J ends lost 4 bases and 6 bases respectively, with 12 bases between them. There are 12 residues in the CDR3. Germline V gene sequence: CDR1 SQVTM, CDR2 ANQGSEA.

CDR3 bases: TGTGCCAGCAGTCCAGCCCCGGACGGTAGCACAGATACGCAGTATTTT. It encodes CASSPAPDGSTDTQYF. V is TRBV28 and J is TRBJ2-3; no definite D call. The CDR3 is 16 amino acids. V was clipped by 5 bases and J by 0 bases, with 15 bases between them. Germline values: CDR1 MDHEN, CDR2 SYDVKM.

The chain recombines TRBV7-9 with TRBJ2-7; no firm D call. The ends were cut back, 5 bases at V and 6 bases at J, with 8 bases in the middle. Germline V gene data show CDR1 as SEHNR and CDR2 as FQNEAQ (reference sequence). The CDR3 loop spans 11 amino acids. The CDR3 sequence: CASSAPPEQYF. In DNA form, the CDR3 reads TGTGCCAGCAGCGCGCCGCCCGAGCAGTACTTC.

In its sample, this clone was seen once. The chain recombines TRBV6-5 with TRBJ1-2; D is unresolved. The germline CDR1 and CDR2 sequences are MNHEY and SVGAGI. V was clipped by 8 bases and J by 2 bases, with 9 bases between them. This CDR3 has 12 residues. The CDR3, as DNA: TGTGCCAGCCATGGGGTCAACTATGGCTACACCTTC. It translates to CASHGVNYGYTF.

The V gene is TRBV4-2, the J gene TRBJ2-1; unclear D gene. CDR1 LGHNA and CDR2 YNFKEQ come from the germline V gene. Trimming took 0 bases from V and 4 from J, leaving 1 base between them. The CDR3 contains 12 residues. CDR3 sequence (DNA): TGTGCCAGCAGCCAAGATTACAATGAGCAGTTCTTC. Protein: CASSQDYNEQFF.

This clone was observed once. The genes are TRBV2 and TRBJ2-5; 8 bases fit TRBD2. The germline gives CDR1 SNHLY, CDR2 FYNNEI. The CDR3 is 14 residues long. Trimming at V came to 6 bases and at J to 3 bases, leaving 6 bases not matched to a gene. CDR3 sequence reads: CASRLAAGEETQYF. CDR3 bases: TGTGCCAGCAGACTAGCGGCGGGAGAAGAGACCCAGTACTTC. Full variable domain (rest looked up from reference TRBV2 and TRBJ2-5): EPEVTQTPSHQVTQMGQEVILRCVPISNHLYFYWYRQILGQKVEFLVSFYNNEISEKSEIFDDQFSVERPDGSNFTLKIRSTKLEDSAMYFCASRLAAGEETQYFGPGTRLLVL.

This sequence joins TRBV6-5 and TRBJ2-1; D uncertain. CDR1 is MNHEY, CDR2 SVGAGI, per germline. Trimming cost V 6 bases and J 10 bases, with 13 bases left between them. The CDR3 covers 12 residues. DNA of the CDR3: TGTGCCAGCAGCGTCGCGTTACGCGAGCAGTTCTTC. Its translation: CASSVALREQFF.

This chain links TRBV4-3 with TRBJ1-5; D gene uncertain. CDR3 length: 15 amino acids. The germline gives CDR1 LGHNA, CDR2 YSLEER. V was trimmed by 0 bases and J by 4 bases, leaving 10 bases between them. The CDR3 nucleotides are TGCGCCAGCAGCCAAGATCGGAGAGGGAATCAGCCCCAGCATTTT. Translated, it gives CASSQDRRGNQPQHF.

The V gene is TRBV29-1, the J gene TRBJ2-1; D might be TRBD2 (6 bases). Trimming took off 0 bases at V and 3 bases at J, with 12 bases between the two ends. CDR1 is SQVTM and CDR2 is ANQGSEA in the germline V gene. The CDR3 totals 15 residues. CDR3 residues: CSVEDLGGNYNEQFF. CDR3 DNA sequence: TGCAGCGTTGAAGATCTCGGGGGAAACTACAATGAGCAGTTCTTC.

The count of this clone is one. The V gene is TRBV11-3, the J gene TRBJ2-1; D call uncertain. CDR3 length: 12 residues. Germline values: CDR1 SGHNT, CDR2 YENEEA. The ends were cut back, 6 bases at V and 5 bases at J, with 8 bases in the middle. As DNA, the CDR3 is TGTGCCAGCAGTCGGACGGACAATGAGCAGTTCTTC. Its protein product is CASSRTDNEQFF.

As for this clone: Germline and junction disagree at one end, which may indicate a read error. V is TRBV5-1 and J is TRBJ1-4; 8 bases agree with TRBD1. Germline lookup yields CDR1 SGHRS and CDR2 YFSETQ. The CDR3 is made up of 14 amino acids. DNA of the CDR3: TGCGTCAGCAGCTTACGGACAGGGCATGAAAAACTGTTTTTT. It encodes CVSSLRTGHEKLFF.

CDR3 DNA: TGCGCCAGCAGCTTGGTAGGGACGGGAGACAATGAGCAGTTCTTC. This sequence encodes CASSLVGTGDNEQFF. The chain couples TRBV5-1 to TRBJ2-1; the D gene is possibly TRBD2 (6 bases). V lost 0 bases, J lost 5 bases, and 12 bases lay in between. The CDR3 contains 15 residues. CDR1 is SGHRS, CDR2 YFSETQ, per germline.

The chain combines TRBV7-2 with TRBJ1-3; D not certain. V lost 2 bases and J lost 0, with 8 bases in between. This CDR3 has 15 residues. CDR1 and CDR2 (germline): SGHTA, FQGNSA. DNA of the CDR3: TGTGCCAGCAGCTTATCGGGTGGCTCTGGAAACACCATATATTTT. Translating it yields CASSLSGGSGNTIYF.

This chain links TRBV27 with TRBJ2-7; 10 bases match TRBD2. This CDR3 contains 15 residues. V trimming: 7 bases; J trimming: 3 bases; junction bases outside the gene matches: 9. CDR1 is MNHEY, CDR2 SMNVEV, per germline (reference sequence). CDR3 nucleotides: TGTGCCAGCACCAGAGACGGGACTAGCGTCTACGAGCAGTACTTC. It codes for CASTRDGTSVYEQYF.

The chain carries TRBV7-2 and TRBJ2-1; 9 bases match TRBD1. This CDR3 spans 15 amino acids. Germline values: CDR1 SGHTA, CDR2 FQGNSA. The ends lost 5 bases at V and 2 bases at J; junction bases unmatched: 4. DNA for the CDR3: TGTGCCAGCAGCGAAGACAGGGGGGCCTACAATGAGCAGTTCTTC. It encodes CASSEDRGAYNEQFF.

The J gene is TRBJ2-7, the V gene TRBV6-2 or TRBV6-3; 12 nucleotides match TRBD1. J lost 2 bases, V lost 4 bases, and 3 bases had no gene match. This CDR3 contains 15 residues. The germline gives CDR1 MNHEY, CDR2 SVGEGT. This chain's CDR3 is CASSSRDRGPYEQYF. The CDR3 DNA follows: TGTGCCAGCAGTTCCCGGGACAGGGGGCCCTACGAGCAGTACTTC.

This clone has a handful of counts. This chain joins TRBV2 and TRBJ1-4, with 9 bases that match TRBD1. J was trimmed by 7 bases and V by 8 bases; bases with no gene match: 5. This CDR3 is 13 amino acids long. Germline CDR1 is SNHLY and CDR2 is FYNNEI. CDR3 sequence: CASSGQGTEKLFF. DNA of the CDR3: TGTGCCAGCTCGGGACAGGGTACTGAAAAACTGTTTTTT. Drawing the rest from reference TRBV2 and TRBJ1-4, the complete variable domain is EPEVTQTPSHQVTQMGQEVILRCVPISNHLYFYWYRQILGQKVEFLVSFYNNEISEKSEIFDDQFSVERPDGSNFTLKIRSTKLEDSAMYFCASSGQGTEKLFFGSGTQLSVL.

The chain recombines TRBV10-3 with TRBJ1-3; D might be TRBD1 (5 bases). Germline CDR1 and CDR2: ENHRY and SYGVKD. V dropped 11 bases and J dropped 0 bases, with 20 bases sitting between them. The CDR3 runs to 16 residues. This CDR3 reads CAALSQGRSSGNTIYF. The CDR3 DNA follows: TGTGCCGCCCTAAGTCAGGGCAGAAGCTCTGGAAACACCATATATTTT.

DNA of the CDR3: TGTGCCAGCAGCGCATCCGGGACAGGGTATGGCTACACCTTC. As protein: CASSASGTGYGYTF. This chain connects TRBV3-1 (or the pseudogene TRBV3-2) to TRBJ1-2, with TRBD1 identical over 9 bases. The CDR3 consists of 14 residues. Losses at the gene ends were 5 bases for V and 5 bases for J; bases not matched to a gene: 6. The V gene's germline CDR1 is LGHDT and CDR2 YNNKEL (reference sequence).

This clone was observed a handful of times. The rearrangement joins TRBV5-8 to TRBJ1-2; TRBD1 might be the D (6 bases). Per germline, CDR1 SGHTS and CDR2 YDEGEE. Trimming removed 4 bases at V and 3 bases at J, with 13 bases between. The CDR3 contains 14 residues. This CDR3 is CASSDRRTDYGYTF. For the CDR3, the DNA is TGTGCCAGCAGCGACAGAAGGACAGACTATGGCTACACCTTC.

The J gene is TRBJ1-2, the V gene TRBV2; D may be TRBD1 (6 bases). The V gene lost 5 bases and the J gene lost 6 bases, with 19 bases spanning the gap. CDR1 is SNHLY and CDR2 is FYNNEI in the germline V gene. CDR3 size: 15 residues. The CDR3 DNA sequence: TGTGCCAGCAGTCCATCTGGACAGCTCAAGGATGGCTACACCTTC. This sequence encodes CASSPSGQLKDGYTF. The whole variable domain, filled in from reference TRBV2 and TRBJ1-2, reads EPEVTQTPSHQVTQMGQEVILRCVPISNHLYFYWYRQILGQKVEFLVSFYNNEISEKSEIFDDQFSVERPDGSNFTLKIRSTKLEDSAMYFCASSPSGQLKDGYTFGSGTRLTVV.

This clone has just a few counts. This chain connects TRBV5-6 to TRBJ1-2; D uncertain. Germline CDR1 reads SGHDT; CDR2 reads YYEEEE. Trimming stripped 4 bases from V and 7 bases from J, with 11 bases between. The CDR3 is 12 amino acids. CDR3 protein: CASSIGSSGYTF. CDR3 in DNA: TGTGCCAGCAGCATAGGGAGCTCTGGCTACACCTTC.

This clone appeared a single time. CDR3 sequence reads: CASSLTQGKTAEAFF. CDR3 nucleotides: TGTGCCAGCAGCTTAACCCAGGGGAAAACCGCTGAAGCTTTCTTT. This chain joins TRBV7-9 and TRBJ1-1; a possible D gene is TRBD1 (6 bases). The germline V gene has CDR1 SEHNR and CDR2 FQNEAQ (reference sequence). V lost 2 bases and J lost 6, with 16 bases in between. The CDR3 consists of 15 residues.

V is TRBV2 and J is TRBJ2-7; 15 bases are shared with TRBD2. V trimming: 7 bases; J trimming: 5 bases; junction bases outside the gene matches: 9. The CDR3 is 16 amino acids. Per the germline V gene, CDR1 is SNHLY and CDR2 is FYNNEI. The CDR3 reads CASTVLWTSGRDEQYF. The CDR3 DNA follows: TGTGCCAGCACCGTACTCTGGACTAGCGGGAGGGACGAGCAGTACTTC. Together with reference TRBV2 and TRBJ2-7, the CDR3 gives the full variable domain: EPEVTQTPSHQVTQMGQEVILRCVPISNHLYFYWYRQILGQKVEFLVSFYNNEISEKSEIFDDQFSVERPDGSNFTLKIRSTKLEDSAMYFCASTVLWTSGRDEQYFGPGTRLTVT.

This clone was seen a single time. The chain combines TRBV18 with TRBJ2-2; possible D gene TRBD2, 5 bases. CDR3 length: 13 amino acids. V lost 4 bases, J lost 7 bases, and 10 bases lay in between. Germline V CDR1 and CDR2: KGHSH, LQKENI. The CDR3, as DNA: TGTGCCAGCTCACAGGGAGATGGCGGGGAGCTGTTTTTT. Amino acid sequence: CASSQGDGGELFF.

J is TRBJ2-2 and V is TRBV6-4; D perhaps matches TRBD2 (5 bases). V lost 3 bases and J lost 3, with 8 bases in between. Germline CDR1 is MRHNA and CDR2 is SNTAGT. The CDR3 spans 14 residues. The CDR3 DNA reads TGTGCCAGCAGTGAAGCGGCGGACACCGGGGAGCTGTTTTTT. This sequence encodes CASSEAADTGELFF.

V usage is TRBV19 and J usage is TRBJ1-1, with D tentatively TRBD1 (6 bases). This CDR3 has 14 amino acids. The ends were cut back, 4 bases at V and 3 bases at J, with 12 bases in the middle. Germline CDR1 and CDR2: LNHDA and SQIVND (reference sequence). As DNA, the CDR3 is TGTGCCAGTAGTACCCCAGGACAGTACACTGAAGCTTTCTTT. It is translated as CASSTPGQYTEAFF.

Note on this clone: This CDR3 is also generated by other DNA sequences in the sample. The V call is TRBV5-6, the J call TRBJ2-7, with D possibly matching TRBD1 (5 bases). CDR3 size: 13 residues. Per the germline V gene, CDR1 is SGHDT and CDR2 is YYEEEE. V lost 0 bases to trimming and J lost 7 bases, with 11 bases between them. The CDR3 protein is CASSLGQGREQYF. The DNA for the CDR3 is TGTGCCAGCAGCTTGGGGCAGGGTCGGGAGCAGTACTTC.